These 11 T cell receptor beta chains were sequenced from one sample in a study of control samples from healthy donors and cancer patients. Assay: immunoSEQ multiplex PCR; the TCRdb copy retains only in-frame clones and omits some. The repertoire includes around 180,000 clones, 88% of them detected once, and nearly 5% sits in the top ten. Specimen: blood. These receptors were collected from a woman in her thirties in good health.

V and J are TRBV11-2 and TRBJ2-2; D is ambiguous. This CDR3 contains 15 residues. Germline values: CDR1 SGHAT, CDR2 FQNNGV. Deletions cut 0 bases from V and 12 bases from J, with 17 bases between. CDR3 amino acids: CASSLDLISPTQLFF. The CDR3 DNA sequence: TGTGCCAGCAGCTTAGATTTGATTTCGCCGACACAGCTGTTTTTT.

The chain uses TRBV28 and TRBJ1-2; D perhaps matches TRBD1 (5 bases). The CDR3 is 15 amino acids. V dropped 2 bases and J dropped 2 bases, with 12 bases sitting between them. From germline, CDR1 is MDHEN and CDR2 SYDVKM. In nucleotides, the CDR3 is TGTGCCAGCAGTTTAGACACAGGCGGAAACTATGGCTACACCTTC. Translating it yields CASSLDTGGNYGYTF.

The J gene is TRBJ1-2, the V gene TRBV25-1; D is possibly TRBD1 (6 bases). V gave up 4 bases and J gave up 4 bases, with 19 bases separating them. Germline values: CDR1 MGHDK, CDR2 SYGVNS. The CDR3 sequence is 16 residues long. CDR3: CASSGFHSGEFYGYTF. For the CDR3, the DNA is TGTGCCAGCAGTGGATTTCATTCAGGGGAATTCTATGGCTACACCTTC.

This chain links TRBV19 with TRBJ1-5, with D maybe TRBD1 (6 bases). This CDR3 has 15 residues. In germline, CDR1 is LNHDA, CDR2 SQIVND (reference sequence). The germline V and J ends were trimmed by 4 bases and 2 bases, with 12 bases remaining between them. The CDR3 coding sequence is TGTGCCAGTAGTACTAAAAGGGGGGGCAATCAGCCCCAGCATTTT. It encodes CASSTKRGGNQPQHF.

This chain joins TRBV3-1 (or the pseudogene TRBV3-2) and TRBJ2-7; D may be TRBD2 (6 bases). The germline V gene encodes CDR1 LGHDT and CDR2 YNNKEL (reference sequence). This CDR3 has 14 residues. With 0 bases removed from V and 4 bases from J, the gap between germline ends came to 10 bases. CDR3 region: CASSQEGLQYEQYF. In DNA form, the CDR3 reads TGTGCCAGCAGCCAAGAGGGACTTCAATACGAGCAGTACTTC.

This sequence joins TRBV5-1 and TRBJ2-1; 8 bases align to TRBD2. V shed 0 bases, J shed 2 bases, and the junction held 7 bases outside the gene matches. The germline V gene has CDR1 SGHRS and CDR2 YFSETQ. This CDR3 is 17 amino acids long. Written as DNA, the CDR3 is TGCGCCAGCAGCTTGGACCCGGGAGGGCTCCCCTACAATGAGCAGTTCTTC. This gives the protein CASSLDPGGLPYNEQFF.

This sequence joins TRBV6-5 and TRBJ2-7; TRBD2 is a possible D gene (6 bases). Germline-derived CDR1 and CDR2 are MNHEY and SVGAGI. CDR3 size: 15 residues. Trimming cost V 6 bases and J 3 bases, with 18 bases left between them. CDR3: CASRISPGENYEQYF. The CDR3 nucleotides are TGTGCCAGCAGGATCTCGCCGGGGGAAAACTACGAGCAGTACTTC.

V is TRBV27 and J is TRBJ2-5, with a weak D call TRBD2 (5 bases). The CDR3 loop spans 13 amino acids. The V end lost 8 bases, the J end lost 7 bases, and 17 bases lay between the germline ends. Germline loops: CDR1 MNHEY, CDR2 SMNVEV (reference sequence). Written as DNA, the CDR3 is TGTGCCAGCGCCCCCCGCGGGCCGGGGACCCAGTACTTC. Amino acids: CASAPRGPGTQYF.

This sequence joins TRBV19 and TRBJ2-7; TRBD2 matches at 10 bases. Germline V gene data show CDR1 as LNHDA and CDR2 as SQIVND (reference sequence). Germline trimming cut 7 bases from V and 5 bases from J; bases unmatched to any gene: 14. The CDR3 is 16 amino acids. The CDR3 is CASTPRPLAGIDEQYF. CDR3 in DNA: TGTGCCAGTACCCCACGACCACTAGCGGGAATTGACGAGCAGTACTTC.

The CDR3 sequence: CATSGGESDSDEKLFF. The CDR3 DNA reads TGTGCCACCAGCGGGGGGGAGTCGGATTCCGATGAAAAACTGTTTTTT. V is TRBV15 and J is TRBJ1-4; D is possibly TRBD1 (5 bases). The CDR3 runs to 16 residues. Germline CDR1 is LNHNV and CDR2 is YYDKDF (reference sequence). The V end lost 5 bases, the J end lost 6 bases, and 19 bases lay between the germline ends.

The CDR3 spells CSVEVRLTGDYGYTF. CDR3 DNA: TGCAGCGTTGAAGTCAGGCTAACAGGAGACTATGGCTACACCTTC. The chain employs TRBV29-1 and TRBJ1-2, with D possibly TRBD1 on 5 matching bases. The V gene lost 1 base and the J gene lost 3 bases, with 15 bases spanning the gap. Germline V gene data show CDR1 as SQVTM and CDR2 as ANQGSEA. The CDR3 totals 15 residues. The full variable domain, rest sourced from reference TRBV29-1 and TRBJ1-2, is SAVISQKPSRDICQRGTSLTIQCQVDSQVTMMFWYRQQPGQSLTLIATANQGSEATYESGFVIDKFPISRPNLTFSTLTVSNMSPEDSSIYLCSVEVRLTGDYGYTFGSGTRLTVV.